This T cell receptor (beta chain) was identified during a study of T cells in Graves' hyperthyroidism and ophthalmopathy. General study results and limits: Ophthalmopathy and stable hyperthyroidism were separated by a 13 V-J model.

This clonotype occurred many times. Its antigen is currently unknown. This CDR3 has 13 amino acids. Germline lookup yields CDR1 SNHLY and CDR2 FYNNEI. Trimming took 6 bases from V and 7 from J, leaving 12 bases between them. TCR beta CDR3 regions were amplified from RNA. A set of HTBI primers served as the primers for a first-round RT-PCR of the TCR CDR3. TCRdb fed the multiplex PCR reads into MiXCR, producing one record per CDR3 protein. In the table there are 500,000 or so distinct CDR3 sequences, about 15% of which are singletons. This TCR came from a woman aged 18-29 years with Graves' ophthalmopathy. The sample was blood. The chain combines TRBV2 with TRBJ2-2; perhaps TRBD1 as D (5 bases). CDR3 DNA: TGTGCCAGCAGCTTCGACAGTCACGGGGAGCTGTTTTTT. Translation gives CASSFDSHGELFF.